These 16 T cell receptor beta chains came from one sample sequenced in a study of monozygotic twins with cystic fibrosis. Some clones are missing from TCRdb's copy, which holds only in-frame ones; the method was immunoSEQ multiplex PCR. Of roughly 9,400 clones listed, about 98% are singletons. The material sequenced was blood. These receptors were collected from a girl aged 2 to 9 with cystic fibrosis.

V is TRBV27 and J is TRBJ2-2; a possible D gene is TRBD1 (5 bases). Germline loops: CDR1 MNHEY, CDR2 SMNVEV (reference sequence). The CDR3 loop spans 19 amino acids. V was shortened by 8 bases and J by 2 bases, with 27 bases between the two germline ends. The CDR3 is CASGPGILLGSQNTGELFF. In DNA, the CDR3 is TGTGCCAGCGGACCAGGGATCCTTTTGGGATCCCAAAACACCGGGGAGCTGTTTTTT.

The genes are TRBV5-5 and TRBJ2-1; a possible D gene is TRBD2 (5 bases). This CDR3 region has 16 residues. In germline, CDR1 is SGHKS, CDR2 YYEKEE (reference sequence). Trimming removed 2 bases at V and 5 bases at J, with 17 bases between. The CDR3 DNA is TGTGCCAGCAGCTTTTTGCCGGGGATCTTAGACAATGAGCAGTTCTTC. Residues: CASSFLPGILDNEQFF. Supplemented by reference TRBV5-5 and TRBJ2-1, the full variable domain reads DAGVTQSPTHLIKTRGQQVTLRCSPISGHKSVSWYQQVLGQGPQFIFQYYEKEERGRGNFPDRFSARQFPNYSSELNVNALLLGDSALYLCASSFLPGILDNEQFFGPGTRLTVL.

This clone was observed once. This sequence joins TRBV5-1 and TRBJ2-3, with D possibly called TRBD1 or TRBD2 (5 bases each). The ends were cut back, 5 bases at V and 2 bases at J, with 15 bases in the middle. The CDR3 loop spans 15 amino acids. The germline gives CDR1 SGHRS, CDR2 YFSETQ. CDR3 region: CASRYGGEITDTQYF. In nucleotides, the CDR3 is TGCGCCAGCAGGTATGGGGGAGAGATCACAGATACGCAGTATTTT.

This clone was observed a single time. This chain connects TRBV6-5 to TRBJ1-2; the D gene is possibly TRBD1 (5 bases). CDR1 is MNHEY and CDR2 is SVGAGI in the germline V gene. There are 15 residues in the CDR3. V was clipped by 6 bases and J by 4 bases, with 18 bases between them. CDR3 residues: CASRPNQGVPYGYTF. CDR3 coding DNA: TGTGCCAGCAGACCGAATCAGGGTGTTCCCTATGGCTACACCTTC.

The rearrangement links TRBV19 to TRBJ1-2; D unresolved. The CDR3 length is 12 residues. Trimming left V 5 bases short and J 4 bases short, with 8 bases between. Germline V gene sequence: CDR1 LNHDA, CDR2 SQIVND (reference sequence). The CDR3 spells CASSGETYGYTF. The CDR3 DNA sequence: TGTGCCAGTAGTGGAGAAACCTATGGCTACACCTTC. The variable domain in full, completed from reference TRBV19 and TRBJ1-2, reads DGGITQSPKYLFRKEGQNVTLSCEQNLNHDAMYWYRQDPGQGLRLIYYSQIVNDFQKGDIAEGYSVSREKKESFPLTVTSAQKNPTAFYLCASSGETYGYTFGSGTRLTVV.

In nucleotides, the CDR3 is TGCGCCAGCAGCTTGGTTTTCCAGGAAAGTACTAGCTCCTACGAGCAGTACTTC. Amino acid sequence: CASSLVFQESTSSYEQYF. The chain uses TRBV5-1 and TRBJ2-7; perhaps TRBD2 as D (5 bases). V was trimmed by 0 bases and J by 0 bases, leaving 19 bases between them. The CDR3 loop spans 18 amino acids. The germline CDR1 and CDR2 sequences are SGHRS and YFSETQ.

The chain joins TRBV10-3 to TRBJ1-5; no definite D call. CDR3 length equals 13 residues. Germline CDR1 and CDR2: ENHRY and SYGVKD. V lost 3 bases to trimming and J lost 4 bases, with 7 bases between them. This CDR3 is CAISDIWNQPQHF. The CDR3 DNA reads TGTGCCATCAGTGACATATGGAATCAGCCCCAGCATTTT.

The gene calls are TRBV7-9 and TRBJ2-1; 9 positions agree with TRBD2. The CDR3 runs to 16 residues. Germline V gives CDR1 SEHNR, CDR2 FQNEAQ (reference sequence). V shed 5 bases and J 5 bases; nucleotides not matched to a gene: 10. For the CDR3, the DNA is TGTGCCAGCAGCGGACTAGCGACCTTTCCCGACAATGAGCAGTTCTTC. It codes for CASSGLATFPDNEQFF.

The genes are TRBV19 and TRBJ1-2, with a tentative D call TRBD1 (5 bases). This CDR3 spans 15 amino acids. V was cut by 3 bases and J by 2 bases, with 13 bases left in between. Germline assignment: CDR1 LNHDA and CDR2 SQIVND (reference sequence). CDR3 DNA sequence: TGTGCCAGTAGTATGAGGATGGAGGGGAACTATGGCTACACCTTC. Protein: CASSMRMEGNYGYTF.

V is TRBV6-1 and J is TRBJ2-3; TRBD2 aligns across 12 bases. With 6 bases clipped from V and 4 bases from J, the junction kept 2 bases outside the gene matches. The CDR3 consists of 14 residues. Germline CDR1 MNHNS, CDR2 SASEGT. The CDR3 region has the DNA TGTGCCAGCAGCACTAGCGGGAGGTCAGATACGCAGTATTTT. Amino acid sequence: CASSTSGRSDTQYF.

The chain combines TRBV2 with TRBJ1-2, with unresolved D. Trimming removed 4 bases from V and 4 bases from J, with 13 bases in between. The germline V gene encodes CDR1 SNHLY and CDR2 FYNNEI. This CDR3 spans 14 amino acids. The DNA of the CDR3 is TGTGCCAGCAGTGTTGAGAGGGATGCCTATGGCTACACCTTC. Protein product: CASSVERDAYGYTF.

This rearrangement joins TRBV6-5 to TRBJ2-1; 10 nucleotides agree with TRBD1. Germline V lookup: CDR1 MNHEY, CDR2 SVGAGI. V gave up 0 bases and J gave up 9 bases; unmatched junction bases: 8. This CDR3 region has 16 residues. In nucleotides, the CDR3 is TGTGCCAGCAGTTACTCGCAAAGGACAGGGGGTGGTGAGCAGTTCTTC. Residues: CASSYSQRTGGGEQFF.

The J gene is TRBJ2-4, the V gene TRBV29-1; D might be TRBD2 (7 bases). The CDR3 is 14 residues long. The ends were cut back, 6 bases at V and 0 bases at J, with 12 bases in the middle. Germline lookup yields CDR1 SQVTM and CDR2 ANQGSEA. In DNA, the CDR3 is TGCAGCGTAGGCGGGGGCTCAGCCAAAAACATTCAGTACTTC. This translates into CSVGGGSAKNIQYF.

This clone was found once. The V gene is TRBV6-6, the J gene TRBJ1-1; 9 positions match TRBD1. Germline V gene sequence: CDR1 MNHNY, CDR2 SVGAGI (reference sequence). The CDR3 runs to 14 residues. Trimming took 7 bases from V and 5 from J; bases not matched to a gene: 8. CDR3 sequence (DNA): TGTGCCAGCACTAACACAGGGGGCGGGACTGAAGCTTTCTTT. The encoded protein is CASTNTGGGTEAFF.

This chain's CDR3 is CASSGTSVTDTQYF. Here the CDR3 DNA reads TGTGCCAGCAGTGGTACTAGCGTCACAGATACGCAGTATTTT. The chain is built from TRBV6-1 and TRBJ2-3; TRBD2 aligns across 7 bases. The CDR3 extends over 14 amino acids. The V gene's germline CDR1 is MNHNS and CDR2 SASEGT. Trimming cost V 4 bases and J 2 bases; bases outside gene matches: 3.

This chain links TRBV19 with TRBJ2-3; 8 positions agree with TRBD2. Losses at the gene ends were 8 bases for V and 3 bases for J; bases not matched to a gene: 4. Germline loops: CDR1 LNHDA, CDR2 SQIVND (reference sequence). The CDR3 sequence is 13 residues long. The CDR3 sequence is CASRGLATDTQYF. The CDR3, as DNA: TGTGCCAGTCGCGGACTAGCTACAGATACGCAGTATTTT.